Presented here are 9 T cell receptor beta chains from one specimen sequenced in a study of long-term antiretroviral therapy in people with HIV. An immunoSEQ assay, version v3.0, was performed at survey level. Clones were read by immunoSEQ multiplex PCR, and TCRdb kept only the in-frame ones, dropping some. The data show about 35,000 clones, over 75% seen once. This material consisted of unsorted PBMCs, taken 2.2 years after starting antiretroviral therapy. The receptors derive from a man between 18 and 29 years old with HIV.

The J gene is TRBJ2-3, the V gene TRBV5-1, with no clear D. Trimming stripped 0 bases from V and 1 base from J, with 6 bases between. The CDR3 runs to 14 residues. CDR1 is SGHRS, CDR2 YFSETQ, per germline. CDR3 loop: CASSLGDGTDTQYF. As DNA, the CDR3 is TGCGCCAGCAGCTTGGGTGACGGCACAGATACGCAGTATTTT.

The V call is TRBV27, the J call TRBJ1-1; the D is unclear. The V end lost 2 bases, the J end lost 7 bases, and 11 bases lay between the germline ends. The CDR3 consists of 13 residues. The germline V gene has CDR1 MNHEY and CDR2 SMNVEV (reference sequence). The DNA of the CDR3 is TGTGCCAGCAGTTTACATCTTGGCCGTGAAGCTTTCTTT. It specifies CASSLHLGREAFF.

The rearrangement uses TRBV7-9 and TRBJ2-1; TRBD2 aligns across 11 bases. Looked up from germline, CDR1 is SEHNR and CDR2 is FQNEAQ (reference sequence). V was clipped by 5 bases and J by 7 bases; unmatched bases: 7. This CDR3 spans 15 amino acids. Here the CDR3 reads CASSPVAGGDNEQFF. The CDR3 DNA sequence: TGTGCCAGCAGCCCGGTAGCGGGAGGGGATAATGAGCAGTTCTTC.

J is TRBJ2-7 and V is TRBV6-1; 7 bases align to TRBD1. V lost 7 bases, J lost 6 bases, and 12 bases stayed unmatched. The CDR3 has 14 amino acids. In germline, CDR1 is MNHNS, CDR2 SASEGT. Here the CDR3 reads CASTFEGAMGEQYF. In DNA form, the CDR3 reads TGTGCCAGCACGTTCGAGGGGGCGATGGGCGAGCAGTACTTC.

The genes are TRBV5-1 and TRBJ2-3; D is ambiguous. The germline V gene encodes CDR1 SGHRS and CDR2 YFSETQ. V shed 0 bases and J shed 5 bases, with 10 bases lying between them. This CDR3 region has 14 residues. CDR3 nucleotide sequence: TGCGCCAGCAGCTTGGCCTCACACCTAGATACGCAGTATTTT. This sequence encodes CASSLASHLDTQYF.

The chain joins TRBV28 to TRBJ2-5, with 7 positions matching TRBD2. Germline-derived CDR1 and CDR2 are MDHEN and SYDVKM. The CDR3 has 16 residues. J gave up 1 base and V 5 bases, and 10 bases lay outside the gene matches. The CDR3 nucleotides are TGTGCCAGCAGTCTCCCCCTAGCGGCGCCCCAAGAGACCCAGTACTTC. Translating it yields CASSLPLAAPQETQYF.

The chain recombines TRBV19 with TRBJ2-7, with 13 bases matching TRBD2. The CDR3 is 15 residues long. V shed 1 base and J 4 bases; nucleotides not matched to a gene: 1. CDR1 is LNHDA, CDR2 SQIVND, per germline (reference sequence). CDR3 protein: CASSIGLAGGYEQYF. In DNA form, the CDR3 reads TGTGCCAGTAGTATAGGACTAGCGGGAGGTTACGAGCAGTACTTC.

The rearrangement joins TRBV7-9 to TRBJ2-1; D not certain. Looked up from germline, CDR1 is SEHNR and CDR2 is FQNEAQ (reference sequence). The length of the CDR3 is 14 residues. V lost 8 bases and J lost 10, with 21 bases in between. The CDR3 DNA reads as TGTGCCAGCCACCCCCCAGAGCACCTGGACGAGCAGTTCTTC. Translating it yields CASHPPEHLDEQFF.

J is TRBJ2-2 and V is TRBV18, with 8 bases identical to TRBD2. The CDR3 is made up of 15 amino acids. V lost 2 bases to trimming and J lost 3 bases; unmatched junction nucleotides: 2. Germline V gene data show CDR1 as KGHSH and CDR2 as LQKENI. In DNA form, the CDR3 reads TGTGCCAGCTCACCAAGGGGACTAGACACCGGGGAGCTGTTTTTT. Translating it yields CASSPRGLDTGELFF.